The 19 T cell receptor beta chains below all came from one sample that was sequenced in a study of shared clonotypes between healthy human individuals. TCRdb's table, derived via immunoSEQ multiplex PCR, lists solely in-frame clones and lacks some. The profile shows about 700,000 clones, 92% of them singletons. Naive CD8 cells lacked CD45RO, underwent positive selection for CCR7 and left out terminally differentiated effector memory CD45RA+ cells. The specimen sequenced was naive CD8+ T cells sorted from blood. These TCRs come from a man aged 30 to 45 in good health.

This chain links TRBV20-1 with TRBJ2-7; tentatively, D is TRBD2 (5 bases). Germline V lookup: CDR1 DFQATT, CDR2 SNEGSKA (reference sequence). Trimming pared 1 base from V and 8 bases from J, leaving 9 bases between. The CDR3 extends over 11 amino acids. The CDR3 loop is CSARASNQQYF. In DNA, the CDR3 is TGCAGTGCTAGAGCTAGCAACCAGCAGTACTTC.

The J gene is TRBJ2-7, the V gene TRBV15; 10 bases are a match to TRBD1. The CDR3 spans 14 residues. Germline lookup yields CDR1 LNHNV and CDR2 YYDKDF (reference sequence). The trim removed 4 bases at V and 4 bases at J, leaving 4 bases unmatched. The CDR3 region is CATSTTGQGYEQYF. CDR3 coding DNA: TGTGCCACCAGCACAACGGGACAGGGGTACGAGCAGTACTTC. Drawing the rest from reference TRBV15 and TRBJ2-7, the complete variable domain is DAMVIQNPRYQVTQFGKPVTLSCSQTLNHNVMYWYQQKSSQAPKLLFHYYDKDFNNEADTPDNFQSRRPNTSFCFLDIRSPGLGDTAMYLCATSTTGQGYEQYFGPGTRLTVT.

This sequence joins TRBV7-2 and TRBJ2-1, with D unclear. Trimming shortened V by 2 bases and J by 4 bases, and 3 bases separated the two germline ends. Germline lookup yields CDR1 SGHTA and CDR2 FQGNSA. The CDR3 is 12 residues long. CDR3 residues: CASSLQYNEQFF. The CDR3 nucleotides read TGTGCCAGCAGCTTACAATACAATGAGCAGTTCTTC.

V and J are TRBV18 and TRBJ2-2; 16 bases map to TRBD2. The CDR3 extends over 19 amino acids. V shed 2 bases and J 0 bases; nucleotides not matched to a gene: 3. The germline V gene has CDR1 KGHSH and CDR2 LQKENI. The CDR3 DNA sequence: TGTGCCAGCTCACCAGGGACTAGCGGGAGGGCCACGAACACCGGGGAGCTGTTTTTT. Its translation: CASSPGTSGRATNTGELFF.

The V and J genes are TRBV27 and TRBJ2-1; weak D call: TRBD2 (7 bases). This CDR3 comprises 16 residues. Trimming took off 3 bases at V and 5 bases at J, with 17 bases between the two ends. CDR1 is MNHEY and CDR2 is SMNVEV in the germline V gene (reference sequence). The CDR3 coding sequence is TGTGCCAGCAGTTTCATGGTGGGGGGGCAGGACAATGAGCAGTTCTTC. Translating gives CASSFMVGGQDNEQFF.

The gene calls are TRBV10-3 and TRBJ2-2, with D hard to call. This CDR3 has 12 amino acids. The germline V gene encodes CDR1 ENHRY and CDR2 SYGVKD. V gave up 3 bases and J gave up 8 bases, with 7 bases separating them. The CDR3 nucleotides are TGTGCCATCAGTGAAAGCTTTGGGGAGCTGTTTTTT. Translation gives CAISESFGELFF.

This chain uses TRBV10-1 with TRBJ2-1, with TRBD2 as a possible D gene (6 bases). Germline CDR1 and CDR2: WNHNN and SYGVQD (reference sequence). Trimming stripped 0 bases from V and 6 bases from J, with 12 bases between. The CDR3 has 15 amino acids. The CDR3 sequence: CASSESVAATNEQFF. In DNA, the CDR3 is TGCGCCAGCAGTGAGTCGGTAGCGGCAACCAATGAGCAGTTCTTC.

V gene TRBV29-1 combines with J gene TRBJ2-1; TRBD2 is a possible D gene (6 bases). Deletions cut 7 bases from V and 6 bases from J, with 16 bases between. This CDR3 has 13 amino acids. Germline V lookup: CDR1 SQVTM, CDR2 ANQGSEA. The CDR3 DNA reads TGCAGCGGTGAGGAGGGAGCCCCCAATGAGCAGTTCTTC. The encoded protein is CSGEEGAPNEQFF.

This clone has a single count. The CDR3 DNA sequence: TGTGCCAGCAGCTCCGCTGATTTTTGGGGCTACACCTTC. Encoded protein: CASSSADFWGYTF. V and J are TRBV7-8 and TRBJ1-2; D gene ambiguous. Trimming removed 4 bases from V and 8 bases from J, with 14 bases in between. CDR3 length: 13 residues. Germline assignment: CDR1 SGHVS and CDR2 FQNEAQ.

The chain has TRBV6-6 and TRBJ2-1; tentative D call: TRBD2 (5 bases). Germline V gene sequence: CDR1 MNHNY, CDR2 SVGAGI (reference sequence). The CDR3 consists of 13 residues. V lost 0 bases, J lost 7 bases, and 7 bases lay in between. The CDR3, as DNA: TGTGCCAGCAGTTACTCGACGGGGAATGAGCAGTTCTTC. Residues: CASSYSTGNEQFF.

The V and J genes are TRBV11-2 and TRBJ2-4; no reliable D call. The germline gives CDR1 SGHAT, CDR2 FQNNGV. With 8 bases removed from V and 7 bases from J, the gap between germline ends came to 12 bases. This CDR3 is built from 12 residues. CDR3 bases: TGTGCCAGCGGTAATTTGGGGAACATTCAGTACTTC. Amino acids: CASGNLGNIQYF.

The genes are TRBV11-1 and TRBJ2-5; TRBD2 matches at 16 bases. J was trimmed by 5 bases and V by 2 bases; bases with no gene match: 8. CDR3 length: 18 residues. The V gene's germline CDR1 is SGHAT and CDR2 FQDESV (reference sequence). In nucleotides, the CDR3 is TGTGCCAGCAGCTTATTTCCGGGACTAGCGGGAGGGGGCGAGACCCAGTACTTC. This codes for CASSLFPGLAGGGETQYF.

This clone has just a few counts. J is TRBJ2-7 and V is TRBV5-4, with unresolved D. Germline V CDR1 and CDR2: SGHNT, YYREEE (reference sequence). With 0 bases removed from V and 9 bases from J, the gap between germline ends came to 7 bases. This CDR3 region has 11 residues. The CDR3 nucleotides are TGTGCCAGCAGCTTGGGACTGGGGCAGTACTTC. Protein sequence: CASSLGLGQYF.

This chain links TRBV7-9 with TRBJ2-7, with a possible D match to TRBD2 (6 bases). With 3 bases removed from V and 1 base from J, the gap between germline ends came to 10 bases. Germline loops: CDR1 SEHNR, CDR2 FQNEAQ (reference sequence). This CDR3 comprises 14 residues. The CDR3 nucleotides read TGTGCCAGCAGCTTGGGGGACTGGTCCTACGAGCAGTACTTC. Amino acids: CASSLGDWSYEQYF.

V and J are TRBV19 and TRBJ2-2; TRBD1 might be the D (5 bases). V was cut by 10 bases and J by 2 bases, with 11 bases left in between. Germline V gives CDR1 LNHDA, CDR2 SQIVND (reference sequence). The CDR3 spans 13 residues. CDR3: CATLGANTGELFF. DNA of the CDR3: TGTGCCACTCTAGGGGCAAACACCGGGGAGCTGTTTTTT.

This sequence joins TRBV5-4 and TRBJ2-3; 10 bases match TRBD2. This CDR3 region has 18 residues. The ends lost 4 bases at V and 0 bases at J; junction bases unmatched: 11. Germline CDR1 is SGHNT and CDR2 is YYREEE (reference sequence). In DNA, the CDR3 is TGTGCCAGCAGCCCCGGACTAGCGGCACCAGCTAGCACAGATACGCAGTATTTT. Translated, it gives CASSPGLAAPASTDTQYF.

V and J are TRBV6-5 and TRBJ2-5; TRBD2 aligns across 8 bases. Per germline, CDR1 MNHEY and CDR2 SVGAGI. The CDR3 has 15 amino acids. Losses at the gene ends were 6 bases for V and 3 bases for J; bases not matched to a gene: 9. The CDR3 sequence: CASRGIAGPEETQYF. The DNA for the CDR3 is TGTGCCAGCAGAGGCATAGCGGGACCGGAAGAGACCCAGTACTTC.

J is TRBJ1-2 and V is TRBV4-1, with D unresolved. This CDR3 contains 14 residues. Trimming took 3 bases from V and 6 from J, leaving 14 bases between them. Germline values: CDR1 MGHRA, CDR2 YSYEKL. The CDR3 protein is CASSQTWGGDGYTF. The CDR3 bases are TGCGCCAGCAGCCAGACATGGGGAGGAGATGGCTACACCTTC.

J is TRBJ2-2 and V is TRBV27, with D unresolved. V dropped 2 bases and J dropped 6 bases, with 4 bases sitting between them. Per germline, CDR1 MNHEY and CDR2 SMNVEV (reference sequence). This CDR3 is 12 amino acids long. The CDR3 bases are TGTGCCAGCAGTTTACCCCCCGGGGAGCTGTTTTTT. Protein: CASSLPPGELFF.